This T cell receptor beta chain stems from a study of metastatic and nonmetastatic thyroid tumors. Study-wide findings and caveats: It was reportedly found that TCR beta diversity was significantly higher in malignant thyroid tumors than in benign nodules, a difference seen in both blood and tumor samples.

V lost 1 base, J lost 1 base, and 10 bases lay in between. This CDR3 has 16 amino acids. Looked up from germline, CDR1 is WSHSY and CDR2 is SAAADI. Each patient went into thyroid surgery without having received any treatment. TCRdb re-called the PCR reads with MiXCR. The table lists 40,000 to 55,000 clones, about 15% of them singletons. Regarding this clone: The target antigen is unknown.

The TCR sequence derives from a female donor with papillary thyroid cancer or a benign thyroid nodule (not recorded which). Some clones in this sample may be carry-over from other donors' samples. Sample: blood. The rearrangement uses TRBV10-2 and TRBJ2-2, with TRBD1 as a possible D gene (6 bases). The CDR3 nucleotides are TGCGCCAGCAGTGAGTACGGCAGGGGGAACACCGGGGAGCTGTTTTTT. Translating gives CASSEYGRGNTGELFF.